This TCR beta chain was captured by sequencing in a study of EBV T-cell therapy then PD-1 blockade in nasopharyngeal carcinoma. Treatment of the sample: AdE1-LMPpoly-expanded autologous EBV-specific T-cell therapy followed by anti-PD-1 nivolumab. Turning to this clone: The antigen is unknown.

Using immunoSEQ multiplex PCR, the repertoire was profiled, and TCRdb retains in-frame clones only, with some absent. The sample includes some 20,000 clones, 84% of them seen just once. The germline V gene has CDR1 LGHNA and CDR2 YNFKEQ. The CDR3 is made up of 20 amino acids. The V and J ends lost 0 bases and 0 bases, in that order; junction bases with no gene match: 10. This chain connects TRBV4-2 to TRBJ2-1, with 11 bases matching TRBD2. Sequencing used CD8+ T cells from blood, obtained at roughly day 61 from a patient whose treatment included autologous EBV-specific T cells and nivolumab. This receptor was obtained from a man aged 35 to 55 with nasopharyngeal carcinoma. DNA of the CDR3: TGTGCCAGCAGCCAAGAGTTAGGCCTAGCGGGGGGAGACTCCTACAATGAGCAGTTCTTC. Amino acids: CASSQELGLAGGDSYNEQFF.